This T cell receptor beta chain emerged from a study of vaccination and CD4 T cells after COVID-19. Study-level information: Blood was drawn a median around 72 days post second dose, range 14 to 241. Either a CEFX pool, an HIV-1 Nef pool, or no peptide was added to control cultures.

Notes on the study in general: There was no significant change from approximately 21 to 38 median reactive clonotypes. When vaccine-specific clones from convalescent patients were examined, 304 of 307 were spike mono-reactive.

Trimming stripped 6 bases from V and 1 base from J, with 10 bases between. The length of the CDR3 is 14 residues. CDR1 and CDR2 (germline): MNHEY, SVGEGT. The treatment is: 10-day PBMC culture with coronavirus spike peptide pools or control peptides (ViraFEST assay). Worth noting for this clonotype: What it binds is unknown.

Cultured CD4+ T cell DNA was sequenced using the Oncomine TCR Beta short-read assay. TCRdb reprocessed the PCR reads via MiXCR and lists one record per CDR3 protein. The top ten hold 28% of the sample, which has over 10,000 distinct CDR3 sequences, about four fifths seen once. This clonotype was obtained from a human donor who had recovered from COVID-19. V gene TRBV6-2 or TRBV6-3 combines with J gene TRBJ2-1; possibly TRBD1 for D (6 bases). The sequenced material came from CD4+ T cells from blood, cultured in vitro. The CDR3 coding sequence is TGTGCCAGCAGGGTACAGGGATCCTACAATGAGCAGTTCTTC. It codes for CASRVQGSYNEQFF.